Sequencing of this T cell receptor (beta chain) was carried out in a study of graft-versus-host responses after intestinal transplantation. Study as a whole: Recipients were all induced with anti-thymocyte globulin, then given tacrolimus and steroids for two to three years. General study results and limits: Graft-donor T cell macrochimerism coincided with high graft-versus-host to host-versus-graft clonal ratios in allografts. GvH clones occurred in recipient marrow; some first appeared in ileum or blood.

Generated by immunoSEQ multiplex PCR, the TCRdb table keeps only in-frame clones and is missing some. Altogether tens of thousands of clones are present, 80% to 95% being singletons, with the ten largest covering around 0.33%. Regarding this clone: Its antigen remains unknown.

Trimming left V 3 bases short and J 0 bases short, with 5 bases between. The CDR3 runs to 12 residues. Germline CDR1 is SQVTM and CDR2 is ANQGSEA. The chain recombines TRBV29-1 with TRBJ1-2; D is undetermined. Sample: unstimulated CD4+ T cells sorted from spleen or lymph node cells, taken before intestinal transplant. The origin of this receptor is a human donor who received an intestinal transplant. The CDR3 DNA reads as TGCAGCGTTGAGGAGGCTAACTATGGCTACACCTTC. Its translation is CSVEEANYGYTF.